This T cell receptor (beta chain) was observed in a study of T-cell reconstitution after alpha-beta-depleted transplantation in children. General study results and limits: About two months after transplant, alpha-beta T cells reportedly came from several hundred expanded graft clones. Surviving recipient T cells and thymic progenitors produced the high day-60 TCRbeta diversity seen in some patients.

Researchers prepared the TCRbeta library using unique molecular identifiers, the study reports. TCRdb re-derived calls from the PCR reads in MiXCR, one entry per CDR3 protein. This table has approximately 980,000 distinct CDR3 sequences, about 30% appearing once. At least ten counts were recorded for this clonotype. Its specificity is unknown. The material was PBMCs, mostly from graft donor cells, obtained 360 days after TCRalphabeta/CD19-depleted stem cell transplant. This receptor was obtained from a boy younger than two who had a stem cell transplant for SCID, so the T cells may come from the graft donor.

For the CDR3, the DNA is TGTGCCAGCAGCTTAGGGGCCCCAGATACGCAGTATTTT. Encoded protein: CASSLGAPDTQYF. The rearrangement links TRBV11-2 to TRBJ2-3; D call uncertain. This CDR3 has 13 amino acids. The V gene lost 1 base and the J gene lost 4 bases, with 6 bases spanning the gap. Germline lookup yields CDR1 SGHAT and CDR2 FQNNGV.